These 12 T cell receptor beta chains were all obtained from the same sample, sequenced in a study of CD8+CD57+ T cells in acquired aplastic anemia. Individuals selected for sequencing had exhibited CD8+CD57+ cell expansion on flow cytometry. Genomic DNA, serving as template, underwent TCR beta VDJ and CDR3 profiling. TCRdb recomputed calls from the reads with MiXCR, one row per CDR3 protein. The table shows about 160,000 distinct CDR3 sequences, with approximately 51% occurring only once. Sequenced: sorted CD4+, CD8+, or CD8+CD57+ T cells (not recorded which) from PBMCs. All receptors derive from a human donor with aplastic anemia.

This clonotype occurred many times. The chain employs TRBV7-3 and TRBJ1-1, with no clear D. V lost 5 bases and J lost 2, with 9 bases in between. Germline assignment: CDR1 SGHTA and CDR2 FQGTGA. The CDR3 contains 13 residues. The CDR3 nucleotides read TGTGCCAGCAGCCGTGACCATAACACTGAAGCTTTCTTT. Its translation is CASSRDHNTEAFF.

The rearrangement joins TRBV24-1 to TRBJ2-1; maybe TRBD2 (7 bases). The CDR3 has 12 amino acids. The germline V gene has CDR1 KGHDR and CDR2 SFDVKD. V lost 6 bases and J 6 bases, leaving 8 bases between the germline ends. This CDR3 reads CATSRGGNEQFF. DNA of the CDR3: TGTGCCACCAGTAGGGGGGGCAATGAGCAGTTCTTC.

This clonotype appeared a few times. CDR3 sequence reads: CASSPTHREDGNTIYF. CDR3 bases: TGTGCCAGCAGCCCGACCCACAGGGAGGACGGAAACACCATATATTTT. The gene calls are TRBV7-8 and TRBJ1-3; tentatively, D is TRBD1 (6 bases). The CDR3 contains 16 residues. The germline V gene has CDR1 SGHVS and CDR2 FQNEAQ. V gave up 5 bases and J gave up 4 bases, with 18 bases separating them.

This clonotype came up many times. The V gene is TRBV7-9, the J gene TRBJ2-3, with 9 bases that match TRBD2. V lost 1 base and J lost 5; bases outside the gene matches: 7. Germline V lookup: CDR1 SEHNR, CDR2 FQNEAQ (reference sequence). This CDR3 is built from 16 residues. This CDR3 reads CASSLGLAGMLDTQYF. CDR3 coding DNA: TGTGCCAGCAGCTTAGGGCTAGCGGGAATGTTAGATACGCAGTATTTT.

This clonotype was seen once. A much larger clone differs by one base, so this may be a read error. This CDR3 is missing its conserved last phenylalanine or tryptophan, likely due to a read error. This sequence joins TRBV2 and TRBJ1-1, with a tentative D call TRBD1 (5 bases). Trimming left V 5 bases short and J 1 base short, with 14 bases between. CDR3 length equals 15 residues. CDR1 SNHLY and CDR2 FYNNEI come from the germline V gene. The CDR3 region has the DNA TGTGCCAGCAGTTTCTGGGGAGGGGCGAACACTGAAGCTTTCTCT. Translation: CASSFWGGANTEAFS.

In this sample, this clonotype turned up a few times. This clone may be a read error of a much larger clone one base away. The missing conserved phenylalanine or tryptophan at the end of this CDR3 makes a read error likely. For the CDR3, the DNA is TGTGCCAGCAGCCTACGACAGATTAATTCACCCCTCCACTCT. This encodes CASSLRQINSPLHS. The gene calls are TRBV27 and TRBJ1-6; maybe TRBD1 (5 bases). Trimming shortened V by 6 bases and J by 6 bases, and 12 bases separated the two germline ends. Germline values: CDR1 MNHEY, CDR2 SMNVEV (reference sequence). CDR3 length: 14 amino acids.

This chain's CDR3 is CASSRRSSGNTIYF. CDR3 DNA sequence: TGTGCCAGCTCCCGGAGAAGCTCTGGAAACACCATATATTTT. The chain links TRBV2 to TRBJ1-3; D is undetermined. Between the trimmed V and J ends, which lost 8 bases and 0 bases, there was a span of 11 bases. The germline gives CDR1 SNHLY, CDR2 FYNNEI. The CDR3 length is 14 residues.

This clonotype is judged medium-sized. The V and J genes are TRBV10-3 and TRBJ1-1, with a possible D match to TRBD1 (5 bases). Germline CDR1 and CDR2: ENHRY and SYGVKD. Trimming took off 5 bases at V and 2 bases at J, with 9 bases between the two ends. The CDR3 loop spans 13 amino acids. CDR3 loop: CAISMTVNTEAFF. For the CDR3, the DNA is TGTGCCATCAGTATGACAGTAAACACTGAAGCTTTCTTT.

This clonotype was observed many times. This chain links TRBV2 with TRBJ1-1; TRBD1 might be the D (6 bases). Per the germline V gene, CDR1 is SNHLY and CDR2 is FYNNEI. Trimming removed 5 bases at V and 1 base at J, with 8 bases between. CDR3 length: 13 residues. CDR3 coding DNA: TGTGCCAGCAGTTTACAGGGGAACACTGAAGCTTTCTTT. Protein: CASSLQGNTEAFF.

This sequence joins TRBV5-6 and TRBJ1-5, with TRBD1 as a possible D gene (5 bases). Trimming removed 0 bases at V and 10 bases at J, with 8 bases between. The germline gives CDR1 SGHDT, CDR2 YYEEEE. The CDR3 extends over 12 amino acids. The CDR3 loop reads CASSLVTGPQHF. CDR3 sequence (DNA): TGTGCCAGCAGCTTGGTTACAGGCCCCCAGCATTTT.

Comment on this clonotype: This may be a read error: a much more frequent sequence differs by one nucleotide. This chain joins TRBV5-4 and TRBJ1-2, with D perhaps matching TRBD1 (6 bases). Trimming removed 7 bases from V and 0 bases from J, with 16 bases in between. CDR1 is SGHNT and CDR2 is YYREEE in the germline V gene (reference sequence). The CDR3 length is 15 residues. The CDR3 DNA sequence: TGTGCCAGCGGGGGGGCCGCCTCAGCTAACTATGGCTACACCTTC. The encoded protein is CASGGAASANYGYTF.

This clonotype was observed a few times. With a much larger clone just one base away, this may be a read error. The chain has TRBV5-4 and TRBJ1-2, with unresolved D. Germline values: CDR1 SGHNT, CDR2 YYREEE (reference sequence). CDR3 length: 14 amino acids. The CDR3 reads CPSSFEDPIYGYTF. The CDR3 nucleotides read TGTCCCAGCAGCTTTGAGGACCCGATCTATGGCTACACCTTC.